This entry features one TCR beta chain sequence. Sequencing was performed with immunoSEQ multiplex PCR; in TCRdb, only in-frame clones are kept and a portion is missing. The sample records about 2 million clones, just under 95% being singletons. The entry originates in a study of shared clonotypes between healthy human individuals. CD45RO-negative CD8 cells positively selected for CCR7 made up the naive population, which excluded terminally differentiated effector memory CD45RA+ cells. The V and J ends lost 7 bases and 4 bases respectively, with 13 bases between them. There are 13 residues in the CDR3. Germline CDR1 is MGHDK and CDR2 is SYGVNS.

The chain joins TRBV25-1 to TRBJ1-2; D ambiguous. The sample taken for sequencing was naive CD8+ T cells sorted from blood. The TCR was taken from a man younger than 35 in good health. DNA for the CDR3: TGTGCCAGCACATACAGCGAATCCTATGGCTACACCTTC. Its translation is CASTYSESYGYTF.